This is a list of T cell receptor beta chains from one sample in a study of T cell repertoires in ileal Crohn's disease. Repertoires were generated with immunoSEQ multiplex PCR, while TCRdb's copy carries only in-frame clones and drops some. The sample holds about 7,400 clones, around four fifths seen once. The material sequenced was ileal tissue. These receptors came from an adult with Crohn's disease. CDR3s include the opening cysteine and the closing phenylalanine or tryptophan. D genes are given only for firm matches. Rows may omit the clone size; those that give it use once, few, many or a size class.

V gene	clone size	D gene	J gene	CDR3 protein	CDR3 DNA
TRBV19	.	TRBD1	TRBJ1-2	CASRTNRGAYGYTF	TGTGCCAGTAGAACCAACAGGGGGGCCTATGGCTACACCTTC
TRBV5-1	once	TRBD1	TRBJ1-6	CASSFSLRTGNNSPLHF	TGCGCCAGCAGCTTCTCCCTACGGACAGGGAATAATTCACCCCTCCACTTT
TRBV29-1	.	TRBD2	TRBJ2-3	CSVELAGGPDTQYF	TGCAGCGTTGAACTAGCGGGGGGGCCAGATACGCAGTATTTT
TRBV2	.	TRBD1	TRBJ1-2	CASSDEGAVRGYTF	TGTGCCAGCAGTGATGAGGGGGCGGTGCGGGGCTACACCTTC
TRBV4-2	.	.	TRBJ2-1	CASSQEGEYNEQFF	TGTGCCAGCAGCCAAGAGGGAGAATACAATGAGCAGTTCTTC
TRBV4-2	.	.	TRBJ2-3	CASRRSDADTQYF	TGTGCCAGCAGGCGGTCGGATGCAGATACGCAGTATTTT
TRBV5-1	.	TRBD1	TRBJ1-6	CASSLGTGGNSPLHF	TGCGCCAGCAGCTTGGGGACAGGTGGTAATTCACCCCTCCACTTT
TRBV27	.	TRBD1	TRBJ1-1	CASSHNDRDTEAFF	TGTGCCAGCAGTCATAACGACAGGGACACTGAAGCTTTCTTT
TRBV7-2	.	TRBD1	TRBJ2-7	CASSLGGQAKGEQYF	TGTGCCAGCAGCTTAGGGGGACAGGCTAAGGGCGAGCAGTACTTC
TRBV30	.	.	TRBJ1-2	CARQSPNYGYTF	TGTGCCAGACAGAGCCCAAACTATGGCTACACCTTC
TRBV15	.	TRBD1	TRBJ1-2	CATSRTGVNGYTF	TGTGCCACCAGCAGAACAGGGGTTAATGGCTACACCTTC
TRBV12-5	.	TRBD1	TRBJ1-5	CASGLDRGAGGTQHF	TGTGCTAGTGGTTTGGACAGGGGAGCTGGGGGGACCCAGCATTTT
TRBV30	few	.	TRBJ1-4	CAWSVLREKLFF	TGTGCCTGGAGTGTACTACGTGAAAAACTGTTTTTT
TRBV5-4	.	TRBD2	TRBJ2-5	CASSFRDYQETQYF	TGTGCCAGCAGCTTCCGGGACTATCAAGAGACCCAGTACTTC
TRBV5-1	.	TRBD1	TRBJ2-4	CASSFDRDIQYF	TGCGCCAGCAGCTTCGACAGGGACATTCAGTACTTC
TRBV7-7	.	.	TRBJ1-5	CASSLVNLGHQPQHF	TGTGCTAGCAGCTTAGTGAACCTGGGCCATCAGCCCCAGCATTTT
TRBV2	.	.	TRBJ1-5	CASSEGGYQPQHF	TGTGCCAGCAGTGAGGGGGGGTATCAGCCCCAGCATTTT
TRBV7-9	.	TRBD1	TRBJ1-2	CASSLTTGTGVGYTF	TGTGCCAGCAGCTTGACCACCGGGACAGGGGTTGGCTACACCTTC
TRBV21-1	large	.	TRBJ1-1	CASSKAGTRGNNTEAFF	TGTGCCAGCAGCAAGGCCGGGACAAGGGGGAATAACACTGAAGCTTTCTTT
TRBV5-4	few	TRBD2	TRBJ2-3	CASSPGGPSPDTQYF	TGTGCCAGCAGCCCGGGGGGGCCCTCCCCAGATACGCAGTATTTT
TRBV19	few	TRBD1	TRBJ2-7	CASSLFRGNEQYF	TGTGCCAGTAGTCTTTTCAGGGGGAACGAGCAGTACTTC
TRBV4-3	few	TRBD1	TRBJ1-6	CASSPDRANSPLHF	TGCGCCAGCAGCCCGGACAGGGCGAATTCACCCCTCCACTTT
TRBV18	few	TRBD2	TRBJ2-3	CASSPPSAGDGYF	TGTGCCAGCTCACCACCTTCGGCGGGGGATGGTTATTTT
TRBV4-3	.	TRBD1	TRBJ1-2	CASSQVLPLGQGLRYGYTF	TGCGCCAGCAGCCAAGTTTTACCCCTTGGACAGGGCCTTAGGTATGGCTACACCTTC
TRBV6-5	few	TRBD2	TRBJ2-7	CASSYGAGGPYEQYF	TGTGCCAGCAGTTACGGGGCGGGGGGGCCGTACGAGCAGTACTTC
TRBV7-2	.	.	TRBJ2-1	CASSLGAGLPNNEQFF	TGTGCCAGCAGCCTTGGGGCAGGACTACCTAACAATGAGCAGTTCTTC
TRBV27	few	.	TRBJ2-3	CASSFRRGIADTQYF	TGTGCCAGCAGTTTCCGTCGGGGGATCGCAGATACGCAGTATTTT
TRBV11-2	.	TRBD2	TRBJ2-3	CASSLVLAGGRLTDTQYF	TGTGCCAGCAGCTTAGTTCTAGCGGGGGGGAGGCTTACAGATACGCAGTATTTT
TRBV6-6	few	.	TRBJ1-5	CASTRGTDQPQHF	TGTGCCAGCACCAGGGGAACGGATCAGCCCCAGCATTTT